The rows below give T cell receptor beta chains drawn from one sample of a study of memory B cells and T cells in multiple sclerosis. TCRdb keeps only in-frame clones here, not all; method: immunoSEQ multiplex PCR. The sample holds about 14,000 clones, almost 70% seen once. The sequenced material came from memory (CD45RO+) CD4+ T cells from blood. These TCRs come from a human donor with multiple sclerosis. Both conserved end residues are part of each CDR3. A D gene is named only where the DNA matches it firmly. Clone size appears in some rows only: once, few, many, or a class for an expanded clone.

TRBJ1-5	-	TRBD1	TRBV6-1	CASSPTGYGNQPQHF	TGTGCCAGCAGCCCGACAGGGTATGGCAATCAGCCCCAGCATTTT
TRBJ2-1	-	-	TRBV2	CASIEDWVNEQFF	TGTGCCAGCATAGAGGATTGGGTTAATGAGCAGTTCTTC
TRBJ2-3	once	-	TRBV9	CASSELDTQYF	TGTGCCAGCAGCGAGCTGGATACGCAGTATTTT
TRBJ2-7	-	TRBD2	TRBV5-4	CASSGSGGVYEQYF	TGTGCCAGCAGCGGGAGTGGGGGGGTCTACGAGCAGTACTTC
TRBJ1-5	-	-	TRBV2	CASSEFFTGQPQHF	TGTGCCAGCAGTGAATTTTTCACGGGTCAGCCCCAGCATTTT
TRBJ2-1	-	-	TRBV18	CASSPLYNEQFF	TGTGCCAGCTCACCTCTGTACAATGAGCAGTTCTTC
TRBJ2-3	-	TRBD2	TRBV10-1	CASKASGTDTQYF	TGCGCCAGCAAGGCTAGCGGAACAGATACGCAGTATTTT
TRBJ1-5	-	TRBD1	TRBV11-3	CASSSCRGLGDSNQPQHF	TGTGCCAGCAGCTCTTGCAGGGGGCTAGGTGATAGCAATCAGCCCCAGCATTTT
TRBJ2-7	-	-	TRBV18	CASSTTPPGGTYEQYF	TGTGCCAGCTCGACCACACCCCCCGGGGGTACCTACGAGCAGTACTTC
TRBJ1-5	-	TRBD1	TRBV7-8	CASSRRFGTGKERGNQPQHF	TGTGCCAGCAGCCGTAGATTCGGGACAGGGAAAGAGAGGGGCAATCAGCCCCAGCATTTT
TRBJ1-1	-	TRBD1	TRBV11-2	CASSSTRQGTAFF	TGTGCCAGCAGCTCCACCCGACAGGGAACAGCTTTCTTT
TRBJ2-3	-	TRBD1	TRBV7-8	CASSAGQGRTDTQYF	TGTGCCAGCAGCGCGGGACAGGGCAGGACAGATACGCAGTATTTT
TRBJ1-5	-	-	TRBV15	CATQVGGNQPQHF	TGTGCCACCCAGGTAGGGGGCAATCAGCCCCAGCATTTT
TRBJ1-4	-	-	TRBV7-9	CASSLGRADNEKLFF	TGTGCCAGCAGCTTAGGCCGCGCGGATAATGAAAAACTGTTTTTT
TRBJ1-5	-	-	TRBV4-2	CASSQDTQSNQPQHF	TGTGCCAGCAGCCAAGACACCCAGAGCAATCAGCCCCAGCATTTT
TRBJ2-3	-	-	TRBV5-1	CASSWQGLTDTQYF	TGCGCCAGCAGCTGGCAGGGGCTCACAGATACGCAGTATTTT
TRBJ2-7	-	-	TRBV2	CATKGLTFYEQYF	TGTGCCACTAAGGGGCTAACGTTCTACGAGCAGTACTTC
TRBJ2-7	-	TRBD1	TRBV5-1	CASSIGQGHYEQYF	TGCGCCAGCAGCATAGGACAGGGCCACTACGAGCAGTACTTC
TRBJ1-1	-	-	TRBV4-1	CASSQDRATPEAFF	TGCGCCAGCAGCCAGGACAGAGCCACCCCTGAAGCTTTCTTT
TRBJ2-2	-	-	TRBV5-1	CASSLSGGELFF	TGCGCCAGCAGCTTGTCGGGCGGGGAGCTGTTTTTT
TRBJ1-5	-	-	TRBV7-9	CASSLGGEAGWDNQPQHF	TGTGCCAGCAGCTTAGGAGGGGAGGCCGGGTGGGACAATCAGCCCCAGCATTTT
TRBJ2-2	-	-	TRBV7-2	CASSPLRVVGELFF	TGTGCCAGCAGCCCCCTTCGGGTGGTCGGGGAGCTGTTTTTT
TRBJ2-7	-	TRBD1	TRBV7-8	CASSPDRPVISYEQYF	TGTGCCAGCAGCCCGGACAGGCCAGTTATCTCCTACGAGCAGTACTTC
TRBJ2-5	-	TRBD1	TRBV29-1	CSVEGQGVGETQYF	TGCAGCGTTGAAGGGCAGGGGGTTGGGGAGACCCAGTACTTC
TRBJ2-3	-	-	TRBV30	CAGVEGATQYF	TGTGCCGGGGTGGAGGGGGCTACGCAGTATTTT
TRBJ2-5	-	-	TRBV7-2	CASSTSPGSLGTQYF	TGTGCCAGCAGCACCTCCCCCGGGAGCCTCGGGACCCAGTACTTC
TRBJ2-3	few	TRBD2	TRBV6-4	CASSETSGYTDTQYF	TGTGCCAGCAGTGAAACTAGCGGCTACACAGATACGCAGTATTTT
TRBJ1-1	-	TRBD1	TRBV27	CASTAGGRRNTEAFF	TGTGCCAGCACTGCAGGGGGACGCAGGAACACTGAAGCTTTCTTT
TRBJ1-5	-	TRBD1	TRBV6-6	CASKLGRGDGNQPQHF	TGTGCCAGCAAGCTGGGCAGGGGGGATGGCAATCAGCCCCAGCATTTT
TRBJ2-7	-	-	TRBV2	CASREVLYEQYF	TGTGCCAGCAGGGAAGTACTATACGAGCAGTACTTC
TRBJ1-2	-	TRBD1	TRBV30	CAWSGTGGYGYTF	TGTGCCTGGAGTGGGACAGGGGGCTATGGCTACACCTTC
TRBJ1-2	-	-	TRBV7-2	CASSLALQAFYGYTF	TGTGCCAGCAGCTTAGCGCTCCAGGCCTTCTATGGCTACACCTTC
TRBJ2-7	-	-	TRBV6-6	CASSYSPGNGAEQYF	TGTGCCAGCAGTTACTCCCCAGGGAATGGGGCCGAGCAGTACTTC
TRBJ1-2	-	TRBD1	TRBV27	CASSLTIRDRGFHYGYTF	TGTGCCAGCAGTTTAACAATACGGGACAGGGGATTCCACTATGGCTACACCTTC
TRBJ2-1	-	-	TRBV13	CASSLDLLSEQFF	TGTGCCAGCAGCTTAGACCTACTTAGCGAGCAGTTCTTC
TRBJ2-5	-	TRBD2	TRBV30	CAWTLLAEETQYF	TGTGCCTGGACCCTACTAGCGGAGGAGACCCAGTACTTC
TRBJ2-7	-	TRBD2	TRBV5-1	CASSFSGSSYEQYF	TGCGCCAGCAGCTTTAGCGGGAGCTCCTACGAGCAGTACTTC
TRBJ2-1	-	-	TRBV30	CAWSPRASYNEQFF	TGTGCCTGGAGTCCTAGAGCCTCCTACAATGAGCAGTTCTTC
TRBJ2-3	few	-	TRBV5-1	CASSLELAMGTDTQYF	TGCGCCAGCAGCTTGGAACTTGCCATGGGCACAGATACGCAGTATTTT
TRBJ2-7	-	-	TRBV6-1	CASIEGSAGSASYEQYF	TGTGCCAGCATTGAGGGCAGTGCGGGGTCGGCCTCCTACGAGCAGTACTTC
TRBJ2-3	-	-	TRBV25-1	CASSDSSSVHTQYF	TGTGCCAGCAGTGACTCTAGCTCGGTACATACGCAGTATTTT
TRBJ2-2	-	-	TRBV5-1	CASSWNRATGELFF	TGCGCCAGCAGCTGGAACAGGGCTACCGGGGAGCTGTTTTTT
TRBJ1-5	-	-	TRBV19	CASSMEGRGGQPQHF	TGTGCCAGTAGTATGGAGGGGCGCGGGGGACAGCCCCAGCATTTT
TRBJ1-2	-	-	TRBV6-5	CASRFRDFPGYTF	TGTGCCAGCAGGTTCCGGGACTTTCCTGGCTACACCTTC
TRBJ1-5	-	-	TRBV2	CASSEMASRQPQHF	TGTGCCAGCAGTGAGATGGCCTCCAGACAGCCCCAGCATTTT
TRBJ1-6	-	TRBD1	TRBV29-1	CSVAWDRVSPLHF	TGCAGCGTTGCATGGGACAGAGTTTCACCCCTCCACTTT
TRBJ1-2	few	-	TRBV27	CASHGLGAGGYTF	TGTGCCAGCCACGGTTTGGGGGCTGGAGGCTACACCTTC
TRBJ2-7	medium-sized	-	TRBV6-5	CASSGSPLLWQYF	TGTGCCAGCAGCGGGTCCCCGCTCCTTTGGCAGTACTTC
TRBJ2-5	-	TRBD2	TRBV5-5	CASRLGTSGGSSRETQYF	TGTGCCAGCAGACTAGGGACTAGCGGGGGGAGCTCTCGAGAGACCCAGTACTTC
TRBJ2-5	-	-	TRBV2	CASREETQYF	TGTGCCAGCAGGGAGGAGACCCAGTACTTC
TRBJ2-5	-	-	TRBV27	CASTDSAQETQYF	TGTGCCAGCACCGACAGTGCTCAAGAGACCCAGTACTTC
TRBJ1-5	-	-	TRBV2	CASRTQGNQPQHF	TGTGCCAGCAGAACGCAGGGAAATCAGCCCCAGCATTTT
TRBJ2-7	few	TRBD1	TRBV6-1	CVTAFRRGPDEQYF	TGTGTCACAGCATTTAGAAGGGGGCCGGACGAGCAGTACTTC
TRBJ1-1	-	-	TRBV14	CASSQGGWAAFF	TGTGCCAGCAGCCAAGGTGGCTGGGCAGCTTTCTTT
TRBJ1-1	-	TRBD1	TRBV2	CASSLGQGANTEAFF	TGTGCCAGCAGTTTAGGACAGGGGGCGAACACTGAAGCTTTCTTT